The clone carrying this T cell receptor beta chain appeared many times. Its antigen is unidentified. These data come from a study of spatial heterogeneity in lung cancer. TCRdb fed the 5' RACE reads into MiXCR, producing one record per CDR3 protein. The sample has over 10,000 distinct CDR3 sequences; over 4.5% are singletons. Germline CDR1 is DFQATT and CDR2 is SNEGSKA (reference sequence). With V trimmed by 6 bases and J by 4 bases, 8 bases remained unmatched. The CDR3 is made up of 15 amino acids. Time point: sample taken at primary tumor resection. General study results and limits: Expanded alpha and beta TCR counts within tumors tracked tumor mutation counts.

The rearrangement joins TRBV20-1 to TRBJ2-1; 11 bases map to TRBD2. This TCR came from a male donor with early-stage non-small cell lung cancer. Sequences were derived from lung tumor tissue, sampled at surgery. CDR3 DNA: TGCAGTGCCATTAAAGGACTAGCGGGTTACAATGAGCAGTTCTTC. Its translation is CSAIKGLAGYNEQFF.